This paragraph reports one TCR beta chain. The data derive from a study of shared T cell receptors in the human thymus. Generated by immunoSEQ multiplex PCR, the TCRdb table keeps only in-frame clones and is missing some. The table lists more than 550,000 clones, 75% to 90% of them singletons, with roughly 0.01% in the top ten. CDR1 is MNHEY and CDR2 is SVGAGI in the germline V gene. This CDR3 spans 15 amino acids. The V gene lost 6 bases and the J gene lost 6 bases, with 21 bases spanning the gap. The same sample was also used in a study of human thymus T cells. This second report adds: The people who donated were healthy Finnish babies having corrective surgery for congenital heart defects. Resections removed during corrective heart surgery provided the thymus tissue used. Thymic as well as blood repertoires seemed to favor certain V and J genes unevenly. Overlap was high between thymic repertoires from unrelated individuals, as reported in related research.

Sequencing input: thymocytes. The receptor was isolated from a girl under three years old with a congenital heart defect. The rearrangement links TRBV6-5 to TRBJ2-7, with D maybe TRBD1 (6 bases). In DNA, the CDR3 is TGTGCCAGCAGGTTTAGGGACACCACGGTGGGCGAGCAGTACTTC. Translation gives CASRFRDTTVGEQYF.